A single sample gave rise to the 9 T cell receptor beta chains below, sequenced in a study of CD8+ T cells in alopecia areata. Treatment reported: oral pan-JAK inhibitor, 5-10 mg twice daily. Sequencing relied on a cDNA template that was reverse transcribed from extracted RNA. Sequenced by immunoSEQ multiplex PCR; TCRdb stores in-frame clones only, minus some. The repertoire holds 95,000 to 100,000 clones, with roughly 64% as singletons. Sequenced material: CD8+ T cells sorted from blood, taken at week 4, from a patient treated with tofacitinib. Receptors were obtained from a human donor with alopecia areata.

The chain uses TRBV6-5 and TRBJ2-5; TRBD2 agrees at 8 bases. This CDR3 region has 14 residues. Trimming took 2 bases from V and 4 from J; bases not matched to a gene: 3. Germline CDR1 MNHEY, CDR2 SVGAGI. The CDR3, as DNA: TGTGCCAGCAGTTACAAGCTAGCGGGAGAGACCCAGTACTTC. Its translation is CASSYKLAGETQYF.

CDR3 DNA sequence: TGCGCCAGCAGCTTGGGTTTTCGACAGAACACTGAAGCTTTCTTT. Protein product: CASSLGFRQNTEAFF. This chain uses TRBV5-1 with TRBJ1-1; D gene unclear. The germline CDR1 and CDR2 sequences are SGHRS and YFSETQ. The V and J ends lost 0 bases and 1 base respectively, with 10 bases between them. This CDR3 spans 15 amino acids.

For the CDR3, the DNA is TGCGCCAGCAGCCAAGTTAGCGGGAGGGCTTCCGAGCAGTACTTC. As protein: CASSQVSGRASEQYF. V usage is TRBV4-1 and J usage is TRBJ2-7; the match to TRBD2 covers 11 bases. After removal of 1 base from V and 6 bases from J, the junction contained 5 bases not matched to a gene. Germline CDR1 MGHRA, CDR2 YSYEKL. There are 15 residues in the CDR3.

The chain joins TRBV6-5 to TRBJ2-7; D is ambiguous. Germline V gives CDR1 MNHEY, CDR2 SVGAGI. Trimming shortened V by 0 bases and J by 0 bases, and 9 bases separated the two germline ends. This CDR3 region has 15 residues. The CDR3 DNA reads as TGTGCCAGCAGTTACTCGTATACGGACTCCTACGAGCAGTACTTC. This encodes CASSYSYTDSYEQYF.

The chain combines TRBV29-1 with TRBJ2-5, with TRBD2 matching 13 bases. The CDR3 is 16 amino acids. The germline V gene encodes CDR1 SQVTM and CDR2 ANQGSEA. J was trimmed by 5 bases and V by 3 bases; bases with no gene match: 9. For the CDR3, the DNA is TGCAGCGTTGAGTTCCGCGGGACTAGCGGGGAGGAGACCCAGTACTTC. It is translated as CSVEFRGTSGEETQYF.

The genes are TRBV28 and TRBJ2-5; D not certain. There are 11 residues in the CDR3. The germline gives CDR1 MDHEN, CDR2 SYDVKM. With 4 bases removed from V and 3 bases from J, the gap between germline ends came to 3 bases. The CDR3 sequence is CASSSEETQYF. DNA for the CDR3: TGTGCCAGCAGTTCAGAAGAGACCCAGTACTTC. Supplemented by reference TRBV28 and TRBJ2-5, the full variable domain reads DVKVTQSSRYLVKRTGEKVFLECVQDMDHENMFWYRQDPGLGLRLIYFSYDVKMKEKGDIPEGYSVSREKKERFSLILESASTNQTSMYLCASSSEETQYFGPGTRLLVL.

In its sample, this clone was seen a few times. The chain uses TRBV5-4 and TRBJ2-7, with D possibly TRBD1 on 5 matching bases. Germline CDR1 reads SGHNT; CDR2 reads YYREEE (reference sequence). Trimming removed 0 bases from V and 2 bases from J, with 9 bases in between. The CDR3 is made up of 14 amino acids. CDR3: CASSLGTPTYEQYF. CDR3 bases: TGTGCCAGCAGCTTGGGGACACCCACCTACGAGCAGTACTTC.

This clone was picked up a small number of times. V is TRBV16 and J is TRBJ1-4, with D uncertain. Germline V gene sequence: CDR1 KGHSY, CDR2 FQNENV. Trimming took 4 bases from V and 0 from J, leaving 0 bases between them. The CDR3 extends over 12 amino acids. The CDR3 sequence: CASSPTNEKLFF. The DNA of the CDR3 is TGTGCCAGCAGCCCAACTAATGAAAAACTGTTTTTT. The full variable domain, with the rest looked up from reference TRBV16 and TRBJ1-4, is GEEVAQTPKHLVRGEGQKAKLYCAPIKGHSYVFWYQQVLKNEFKFLISFQNENVFDETGMPKERFSAKCLPNSPCSLEIQATKLEDSAVYFCASSPTNEKLFFGSGTQLSVL.

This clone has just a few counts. The CDR3 sequence is CASSQVSMGSGRTYNEQFF. CDR3 sequence (DNA): TGCGCCAGCAGCCAAGTTAGTATGGGTAGCGGAAGAACCTACAATGAGCAGTTCTTC. The chain uses TRBV4-1 and TRBJ2-1; possibly TRBD2 for D (6 bases). There are 19 residues in the CDR3. Germline assignment: CDR1 MGHRA and CDR2 YSYEKL. Trimming shortened V by 1 base and J by 2 bases, and 21 bases separated the two germline ends.